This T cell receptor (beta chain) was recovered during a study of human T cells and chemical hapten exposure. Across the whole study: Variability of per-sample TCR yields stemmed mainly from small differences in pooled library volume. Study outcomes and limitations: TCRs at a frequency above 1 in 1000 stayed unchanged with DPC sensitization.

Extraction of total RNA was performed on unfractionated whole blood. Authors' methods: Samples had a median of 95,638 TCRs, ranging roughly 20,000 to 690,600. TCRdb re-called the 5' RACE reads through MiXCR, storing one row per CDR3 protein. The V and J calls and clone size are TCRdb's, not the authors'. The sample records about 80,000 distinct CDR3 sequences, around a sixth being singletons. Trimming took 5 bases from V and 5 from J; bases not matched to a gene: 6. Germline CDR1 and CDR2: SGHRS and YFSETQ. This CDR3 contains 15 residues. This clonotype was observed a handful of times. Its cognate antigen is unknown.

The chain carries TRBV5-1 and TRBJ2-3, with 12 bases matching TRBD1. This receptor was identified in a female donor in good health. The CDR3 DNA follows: TGCGCCAGCAGTCCTGGGGACAGGGGGCGAGATACGCAGTATTTT. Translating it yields CASSPGDRGRDTQYF. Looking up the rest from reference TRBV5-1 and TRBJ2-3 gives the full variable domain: KAGVTQTPRYLIKTRGQQVTLSCSPISGHRSVSWYQQTPGQGLQFLFEYFSETQRNKGNFPGRFSGRQFSNSRSEMNVSTLELGDSALYLCASSPGDRGRDTQYFGPGTRLTVL.